The rows below give T cell receptor beta chains drawn from one sample of a study of OX40 agonist ivuxolimab in advanced cancers. Assay: immunoSEQ multiplex PCR; the TCRdb copy retains only in-frame clones and omits some. This table has nearly 65,000 clones, about 90% appearing once. The input for sequencing was CD4+ or CD8+ T cells sorted from blood, taken in a trial of the OX40 agonist ivuxolimab. These receptor sequences come from an adult with an advanced solid tumor such as melanoma, head and neck, liver or kidney cancer. CDR3s include the opening cysteine and the closing phenylalanine or tryptophan. A D gene is named only where the DNA matches it firmly. Expanded clones get a size class; other rows say once, few or many, or leave the size out.

J | D | size | V | CDR3 | DNA
TRBJ2-1 | NA | NA | TRBV7-3 | CASSPQGGLNEQFF | TGTGCCAGCAGCCCTCAGGGGGGGCTCAATGAGCAGTTCTTC
TRBJ2-1 | TRBD2 | NA | TRBV7-3 | CASSQGPRGVTYNEQFF | TGTGCCAGCAGCCAAGGCCCCCGGGGGGTGACCTACAATGAGCAGTTCTTC
TRBJ2-1 | TRBD2 | once | TRBV9 | CASSYSGGHNNEQFF | TGTGCCAGCAGCTATAGCGGGGGGCATAACAATGAGCAGTTCTTC
TRBJ1-4 | NA | NA | TRBV11-2 | CASNPIRGRLFF | TGTGCCAGCAACCCCATCCGGGGGCGGCTGTTTTTT
TRBJ1-2 | NA | NA | TRBV7-9 | CASSNEDSYGYTF | TGTGCCAGCAGCAATGAGGACAGCTATGGCTACACCTTC
TRBJ1-2 | NA | few | TRBV5-1 | CASSEDRSGYTF | TGCGCCAGCAGCGAGGACCGTTCCGGCTACACCTTC
TRBJ1-3 | TRBD1 | NA | TRBV5-6 | CASSFGTGFYTIYF | TGTGCCAGCAGCTTTGGGACAGGCTTCTACACCATATATTTT
TRBJ2-1 | NA | NA | TRBV27 | CASSRLGNEQFF | TGTGCCAGCAGCCGACTAGGCAATGAGCAGTTCTTC
TRBJ1-4 | NA | NA | TRBV9 | CASSVVAGTGREKLFF | TGTGCCAGCAGCGTAGTAGCGGGTACCGGGCGCGAAAAACTGTTTTTT
TRBJ2-3 | NA | NA | TRBV27 | CASSLSRGDLPDTQYF | TGTGCCAGCAGTTTATCCCGGGGCGATCTGCCAGATACGCAGTATTTT
TRBJ2-1 | TRBD2 | NA | TRBV5-1 | CASSLGLAGNEQFF | TGCGCCAGCAGCTTGGGACTAGCGGGGAATGAGCAGTTCTTC
TRBJ2-1 | TRBD2 | NA | TRBV9 | CASSVVLAGWNEQFF | TGTGCCAGCAGCGTAGTACTAGCGGGGTGGAATGAGCAGTTCTTC
TRBJ2-7 | TRBD1 | NA | TRBV5-5 | CASSIRDRTYEGSYEQYF | TGTGCCAGCAGCATCCGGGACAGGACCTACGAAGGCTCCTACGAGCAGTACTTC
TRBJ2-1 | NA | NA | TRBV7-2 | CASSPGEYNEQFF | TGTGCCAGCAGCCCGGGAGAGTACAATGAGCAGTTCTTC
TRBJ2-6 | NA | NA | TRBV2 | CASSEGPFSGANVLTF | TGTGCCAGCAGTGAAGGGCCTTTCTCTGGGGCCAACGTCCTGACTTTC
TRBJ2-3 | TRBD2 | NA | TRBV4-1 | CASSQEAGGSDTQYF | TGCGCCAGCAGCCAAGAAGCGGGGGGTAGTGATACGCAGTATTTT
TRBJ1-2 | NA | NA | TRBV5-6 | CASSLGPLLNYGYTF | TGTGCCAGCAGCTTGGGACCTCTACTTAACTATGGCTACACCTTC
TRBJ1-5 | TRBD1 | NA | TRBV6-5 | CASSPQGGNQPQHF | TGTGCCAGCAGCCCACAGGGGGGCAATCAGCCCCAGCATTTT
TRBJ1-1 | NA | NA | TRBV9 | CASSINGGLNTEAFF | TGTGCCAGCAGCATCAATGGGGGCCTGAACACTGAAGCTTTCTTT
TRBJ2-7 | NA | NA | TRBV6-5 | CASSRAYSYEQYF | TGTGCCAGCAGCCGAGCGTACTCCTACGAGCAGTACTTC
TRBJ2-2 | NA | NA | TRBV19 | CASSIGRIGELFF | TGTGCCAGTAGTATCGGCAGGATCGGGGAGCTGTTTTTT
TRBJ1-1 | TRBD1 | NA | TRBV4-2 | CASSLLGQGATEAFF | TGTGCCAGCAGCCTCCTCGGACAGGGGGCGACTGAAGCTTTCTTT
TRBJ2-1 | NA | NA | TRBV19 | CASTLLLAGTNEQFF | TGTGCCAGTACCCTACTACTAGCAGGGACCAATGAGCAGTTCTTC
TRBJ1-5 | NA | NA | TRBV6-6 | CASSYYDSTNQPQHF | TGTGCCAGCAGTTACTATGACAGTACAAATCAGCCCCAGCATTTT
TRBJ1-1 | NA | few | TRBV18 | CASSPQTEAFF | TGTGCCAGCTCACCGCAGACTGAAGCTTTCTTT
TRBJ1-2 | NA | NA | TRBV5-4 | CASSLFGGDRFYGYTF | TGTGCCAGCAGCTTGTTTGGGGGTGATCGTTTCTATGGCTACACCTTC
TRBJ2-3 | NA | NA | TRBV5-1 | CASSPGLLSTDTQYF | TGCGCCAGCAGCCCGGGCCTTCTTAGCACAGATACGCAGTATTTT
TRBJ2-7 | NA | NA | TRBV27 | CASSLSAGTSSYEQYF | TGTGCCAGCAGTTTATCGGCAGGGACGAGCTCCTACGAGCAGTACTTC
TRBJ1-1 | NA | NA | TRBV5-1 | CASSTRQENTEAFF | TGCGCCAGCAGCACTCGACAGGAGAACACTGAAGCTTTCTTT
TRBJ2-1 | NA | NA | TRBV6-5 | CASRTDTYNEQFF | TGTGCCAGCAGGACCGACACCTACAATGAGCAGTTCTTC
TRBJ1-1 | TRBD1 | NA | TRBV5-6 | CASSSTGLNTEAFF | TGTGCCAGCAGTTCGACAGGGTTAAACACTGAAGCTTTCTTT
TRBJ1-5 | NA | NA | TRBV30 | CAWSPPYNQPQHF | TGTGCCTGGAGTCCCCCCTACAATCAGCCCCAGCATTTT
TRBJ1-5 | NA | NA | TRBV19 | CASSIGWDSNQPQHF | TGTGCCAGTAGTATAGGATGGGATAGCAATCAGCCCCAGCATTTT
TRBJ1-5 | NA | NA | TRBV19 | CASRDVLYSNQPQHF | TGTGCCAGCCGGGACGTCCTCTATAGCAATCAGCCCCAGCATTTT
TRBJ2-1 | NA | NA | TRBV5-5 | CASSPRVNPGGDEQFF | TGTGCCAGCAGCCCCAGGGTTAACCCCGGAGGCGATGAGCAGTTCTTC
TRBJ1-1 | NA | NA | TRBV10-3 | CAISDKAGENTEAFF | TGTGCCATCAGTGATAAGGCTGGGGAGAACACTGAAGCTTTCTTT
TRBJ1-1 | NA | NA | TRBV6-5 | CASSYRDTEAFF | TGTGCCAGCAGTTACCGTGACACTGAAGCTTTCTTT
TRBJ2-2 | NA | NA | TRBV4-1 | CASSQVTSGELFF | TGCGCCAGCAGCCAAGTTACTAGTGGGGAGCTGTTTTTT
TRBJ1-5 | NA | NA | TRBV7-6 | CASSTTPDGVGREPQHF | TGTGCCAGCAGTACCACCCCCGACGGGGTGGGCAGAGAGCCCCAGCATTTT
TRBJ1-5 | TRBD1 | NA | TRBV2 | CASSTGTGDQPQHF | TGTGCCAGCAGTACCGGGACAGGGGATCAGCCCCAGCATTTT
TRBJ2-5 | NA | NA | TRBV2 | CASSRDRAQAEETQYF | TGTGCCAGCAGCCGGGATAGGGCCCAAGCCGAGGAGACCCAGTACTTC
TRBJ2-7 | NA | NA | TRBV2 | CASYRTAYEQYF | TGTGCCAGCTATCGGACAGCCTACGAGCAGTACTTC
TRBJ2-1 | TRBD1 | NA | TRBV19 | CASRKKDRGYNEQFF | TGTGCCAGTAGGAAAAAGGACAGGGGATACAATGAGCAGTTCTTC
TRBJ2-1 | NA | NA | TRBV7-8 | CASSLLEEQFF | TGTGCCAGCAGCTTACTTGAAGAGCAGTTCTTC
TRBJ1-5 | TRBD1 | few | TRBV30 | CAWRGTGDQPQHF | TGTGCCTGGAGGGGTACAGGGGATCAGCCCCAGCATTTT
TRBJ2-5 | TRBD1 | NA | TRBV6-5 | CASSYRQGSETQYF | TGTGCCAGCAGTTATCGACAGGGGTCAGAGACCCAGTACTTC
TRBJ2-1 | TRBD1 | NA | TRBV2 | CAINSGQAGNEQFF | TGTGCCATCAACTCGGGACAGGCCGGCAATGAGCAGTTCTTC
TRBJ2-4 | NA | NA | TRBV29-1 | CSVEERGYKNIQYF | TGCAGCGTTGAAGAGAGGGGGTACAAAAACATTCAGTACTTC
TRBJ1-1 | NA | NA | TRBV6-5 | CASSYWAGEDTEAFF | TGTGCCAGCAGTTACTGGGCAGGGGAGGACACTGAAGCTTTCTTT
TRBJ2-1 | TRBD2 | NA | TRBV4-1 | CASSQEAGGGAGGYNEQFF | TGCGCCAGCAGCCAAGAAGCGGGCGGAGGAGCGGGAGGTTACAATGAGCAGTTCTTC
TRBJ2-7 | TRBD2 | NA | TRBV28 | CASSFSTSGSPHEQYF | TGTGCCAGCAGTTTCTCGACTAGCGGGAGTCCCCACGAGCAGTACTTC
TRBJ1-1 | NA | NA | TRBV6-1 | CASVRMGTEAFF | TGTGCCAGCGTAAGGATGGGGACTGAAGCTTTCTTT
TRBJ2-3 | TRBD2 | NA | TRBV11-3 | CASSHTGTSGGVFTDTQYF | TGTGCCAGCAGCCATACCGGGACTAGCGGGGGGGTATTCACAGATACGCAGTATTTT
TRBJ2-2 | NA | once | TRBV29-1 | CSAVVPNTGELFF | TGCAGCGCTGTTGTACCTAACACCGGGGAGCTGTTTTTT
TRBJ2-2 | NA | NA | TRBV9 | CASSAQGRAGELFF | TGTGCCAGCAGCGCCCAGGGGAGGGCCGGGGAGCTGTTTTTT
TRBJ1-1 | TRBD1 | few | TRBV9 | CASSVRGQNTEAFF | TGTGCCAGCAGCGTAAGGGGGCAGAACACTGAAGCTTTCTTT
TRBJ1-3 | TRBD1 | NA | TRBV4-1 | CASSRDRGISGNTIYF | TGCGCCAGCAGCCGGGACAGGGGGATCTCTGGAAACACCATATATTTT
TRBJ2-1 | TRBD2 | NA | TRBV7-3 | CASSFLAGTPYNEQFF | TGTGCCAGCAGCTTCCTAGCGGGGACCCCTTACAATGAGCAGTTCTTC
TRBJ2-1 | NA | once | TRBV7-8 | CASSLAGNSYNEQFF | TGTGCCAGCAGCTTAGCGGGGAACTCCTACAATGAGCAGTTCTTC